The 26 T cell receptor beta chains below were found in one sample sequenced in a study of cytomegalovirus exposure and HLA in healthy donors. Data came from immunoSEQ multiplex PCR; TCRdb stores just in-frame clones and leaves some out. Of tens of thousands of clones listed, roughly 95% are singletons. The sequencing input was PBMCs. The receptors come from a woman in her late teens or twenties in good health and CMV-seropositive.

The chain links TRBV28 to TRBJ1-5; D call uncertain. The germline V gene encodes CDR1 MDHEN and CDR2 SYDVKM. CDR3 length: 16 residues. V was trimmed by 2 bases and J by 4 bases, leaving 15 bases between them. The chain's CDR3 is CASSLEVGRWNQPQHF. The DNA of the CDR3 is TGTGCCAGCAGTTTAGAAGTTGGGAGGTGGAATCAGCCCCAGCATTTT.

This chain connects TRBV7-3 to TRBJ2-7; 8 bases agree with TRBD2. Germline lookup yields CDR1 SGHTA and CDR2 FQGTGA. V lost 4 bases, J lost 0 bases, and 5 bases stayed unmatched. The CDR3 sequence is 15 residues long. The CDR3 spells CASSSQAGASYEQYF. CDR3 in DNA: TGTGCCAGCAGCTCACAAGCGGGAGCCTCCTACGAGCAGTACTTC. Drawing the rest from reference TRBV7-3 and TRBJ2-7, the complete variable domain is GAGVSQTPSNKVTEKGKYVELRCDPISGHTALYWYRQSLGQGPEFLIYFQGTGAADDSGLPNDRFFAVRPEGSVSTLKIQRTERGDSAVYLCASSSQAGASYEQYFGPGTRLTVT.

CDR3: CASSYSKGGHEQFF. CDR3 bases: TGTGCCAGCAGTTACTCGAAAGGGGGTCATGAGCAGTTCTTC. V and J are TRBV6-5 and TRBJ2-1; D perhaps matches TRBD1 (6 bases). V gave up 0 bases and J gave up 8 bases, with 11 bases separating them. The CDR3 spans 14 residues. Germline lookup yields CDR1 MNHEY and CDR2 SVGAGI.

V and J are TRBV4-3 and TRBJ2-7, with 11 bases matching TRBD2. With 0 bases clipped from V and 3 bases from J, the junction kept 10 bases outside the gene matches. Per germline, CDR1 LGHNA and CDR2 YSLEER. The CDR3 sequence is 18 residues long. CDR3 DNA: TGCGCCAGCAGCCAAGAATCGCTAGCGGGAGGAAGTCGCTACGAGCAGTACTTC. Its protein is CASSQESLAGGSRYEQYF.

In nucleotides, the CDR3 is TGTGCCAGCAGCACGCGGTTTGGGACAGAGACCTACGAGCAGTACTTC. Its translation is CASSTRFGTETYEQYF. The V gene is TRBV5-5, the J gene TRBJ2-7; 7 bases are shared with TRBD1. J lost 2 bases, V lost 4 bases, and 12 bases had no gene match. This CDR3 comprises 16 residues. CDR1 and CDR2 (germline): SGHKS, YYEKEE (reference sequence).

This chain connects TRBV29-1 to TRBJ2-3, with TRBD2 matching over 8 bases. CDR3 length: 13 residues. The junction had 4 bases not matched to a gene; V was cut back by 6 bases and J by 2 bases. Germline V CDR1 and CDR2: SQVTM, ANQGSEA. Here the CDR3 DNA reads TGCAGCGTAACGGGAGGGCCCACAGATACGCAGTATTTT. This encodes CSVTGGPTDTQYF.

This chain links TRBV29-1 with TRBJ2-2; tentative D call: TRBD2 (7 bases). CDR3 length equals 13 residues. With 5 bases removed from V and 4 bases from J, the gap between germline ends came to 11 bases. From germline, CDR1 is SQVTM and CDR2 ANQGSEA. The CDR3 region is CSVKRGGTGELFF. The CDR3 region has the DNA TGCAGCGTTAAGAGGGGGGGCACCGGGGAGCTGTTTTTT.

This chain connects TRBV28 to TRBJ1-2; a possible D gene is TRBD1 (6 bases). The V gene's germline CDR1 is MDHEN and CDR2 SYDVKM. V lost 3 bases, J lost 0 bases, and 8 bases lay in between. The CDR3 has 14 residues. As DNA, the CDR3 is TGTGCCAGCAGTTTTGCAGGGGCTAACTATGGCTACACCTTC. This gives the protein CASSFAGANYGYTF.

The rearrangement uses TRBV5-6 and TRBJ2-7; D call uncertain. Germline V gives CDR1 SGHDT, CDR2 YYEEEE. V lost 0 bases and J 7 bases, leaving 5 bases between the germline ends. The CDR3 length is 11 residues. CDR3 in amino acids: CASSLAGEQYF. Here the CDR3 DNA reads TGTGCCAGCAGCTTGGCCGGGGAGCAGTACTTC.

The CDR3 here is CASSIFAGYEQYF. The CDR3 DNA follows: TGTGCCAGTAGTATTTTCGCGGGCTACGAGCAGTACTTC. The chain combines TRBV19 with TRBJ2-7; D possibly corresponds to TRBD2 (5 bases). V was shortened by 3 bases and J by 3 bases, with 9 bases between the two germline ends. Per the germline V gene, CDR1 is LNHDA and CDR2 is SQIVND (reference sequence). This CDR3 region has 13 residues.

In DNA form, the CDR3 reads TGTGCCAGCAGCTTAGGGGGACTAGCGGGAGCCTACGAGCAGTACTTC. Translating gives CASSLGGLAGAYEQYF. This chain uses TRBV7-8 with TRBJ2-7; 14 nucleotides agree with TRBD2. This CDR3 has 16 residues. Losses at the gene ends were 1 base for V and 2 bases for J; bases not matched to a gene: 1. Germline-derived CDR1 and CDR2 are SGHVS and FQNEAQ.

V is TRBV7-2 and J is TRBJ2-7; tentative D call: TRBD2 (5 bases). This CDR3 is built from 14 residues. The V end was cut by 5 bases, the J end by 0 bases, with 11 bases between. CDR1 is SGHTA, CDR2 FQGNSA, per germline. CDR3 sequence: CASSEIGSSYEQYF. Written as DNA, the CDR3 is TGTGCCAGCAGCGAGATAGGGAGCTCCTACGAGCAGTACTTC.

CDR3: CASSRFVASLNNEQFF. As DNA, the CDR3 is TGCGCCAGCAGCCGGTTCGTGGCTAGCTTAAACAATGAGCAGTTCTTC. The genes are TRBV4-3 and TRBJ2-1; weak D call: TRBD2 (5 bases). This CDR3 is 16 amino acids long. Trimming stripped 4 bases from V and 5 bases from J, with 18 bases between. Germline values: CDR1 LGHNA, CDR2 YSLEER.

The CDR3 reads CASSAPSPSSGLAKNIQYF. The CDR3 coding sequence is TGTGCCAGCAGTGCCCCCTCGCCCTCTAGTGGCCTAGCCAAAAACATTCAGTACTTC. The gene calls are TRBV6-1 and TRBJ2-4, with D hard to call. The CDR3 contains 19 residues. Germline CDR1 is MNHNS and CDR2 is SASEGT. V dropped 4 bases and J dropped 0 bases, with 22 bases sitting between them.

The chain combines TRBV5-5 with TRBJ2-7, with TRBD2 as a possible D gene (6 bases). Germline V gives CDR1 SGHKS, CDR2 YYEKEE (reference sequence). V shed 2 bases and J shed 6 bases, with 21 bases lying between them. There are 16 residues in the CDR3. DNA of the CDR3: TGTGCCAGCAGCTTCACTGGAGGGAGTATGTTCACCGAGCAGTACTTC. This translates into CASSFTGGSMFTEQYF.

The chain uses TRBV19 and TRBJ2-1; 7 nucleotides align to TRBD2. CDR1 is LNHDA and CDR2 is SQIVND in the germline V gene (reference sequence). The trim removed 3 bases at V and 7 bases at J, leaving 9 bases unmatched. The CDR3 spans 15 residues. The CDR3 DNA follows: TGTGCCAGTAGTATTGGAGGGAGGGGAAAAAATGAGCAGTTCTTC. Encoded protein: CASSIGGRGKNEQFF.

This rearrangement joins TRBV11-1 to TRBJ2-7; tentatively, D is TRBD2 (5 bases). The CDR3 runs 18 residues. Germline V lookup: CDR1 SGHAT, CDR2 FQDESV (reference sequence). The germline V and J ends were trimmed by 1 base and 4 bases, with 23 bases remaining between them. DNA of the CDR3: TGTGCCAGCAGCTTAGTGGGTGCCGGACTCCCCAACTATTACGAGCAGTACTTC. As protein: CASSLVGAGLPNYYEQYF. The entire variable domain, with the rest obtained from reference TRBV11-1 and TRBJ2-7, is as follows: EAEVAQSPRYKITEKSQAVAFWCDPISGHATLYWYRQILGQGPELLVQFQDESVVDDSQLPKDRFSAERLKGVDSTLKIQPAELGDSAMYLCASSLVGAGLPNYYEQYFGPGTRLTVT.

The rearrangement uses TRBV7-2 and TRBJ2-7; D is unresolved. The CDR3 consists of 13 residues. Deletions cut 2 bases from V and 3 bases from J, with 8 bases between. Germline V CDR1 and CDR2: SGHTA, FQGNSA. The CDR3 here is CASSLTPGYEQYF. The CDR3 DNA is TGTGCCAGCAGCTTAACCCCGGGCTACGAGCAGTACTTC. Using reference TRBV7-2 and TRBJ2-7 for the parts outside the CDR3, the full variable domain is GAGVSQSPSNKVTEKGKDVELRCDPISGHTALYWYRQSLGQGLEFLIYFQGNSAPDKSGLPSDRFSAERTGGSVSTLTIQRTQQEDSAVYLCASSLTPGYEQYFGPGTRLTVT.

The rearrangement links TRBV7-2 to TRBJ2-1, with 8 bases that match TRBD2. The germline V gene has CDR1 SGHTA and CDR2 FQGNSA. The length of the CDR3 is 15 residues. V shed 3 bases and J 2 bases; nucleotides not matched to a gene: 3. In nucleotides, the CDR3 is TGTGCCAGCAGCTTGGGACTAGGTCCCTACAATGAGCAGTTCTTC. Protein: CASSLGLGPYNEQFF.

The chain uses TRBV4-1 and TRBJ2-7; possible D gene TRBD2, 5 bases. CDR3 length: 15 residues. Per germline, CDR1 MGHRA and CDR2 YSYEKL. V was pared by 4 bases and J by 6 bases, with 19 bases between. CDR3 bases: TGCGCCAGCAGCCCCCCCGAATTTGGCGCGGGCGAGCAGTACTTC. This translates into CASSPPEFGAGEQYF.

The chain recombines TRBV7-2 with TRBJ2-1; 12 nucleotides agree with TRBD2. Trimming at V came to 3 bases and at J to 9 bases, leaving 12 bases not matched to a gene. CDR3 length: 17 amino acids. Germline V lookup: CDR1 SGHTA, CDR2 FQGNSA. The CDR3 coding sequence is TGTGCCAGCAGCTTCTTACAGCCTAGCGGGAGGGCCGGTGAGCAGTTCTTC. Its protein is CASSFLQPSGRAGEQFF.

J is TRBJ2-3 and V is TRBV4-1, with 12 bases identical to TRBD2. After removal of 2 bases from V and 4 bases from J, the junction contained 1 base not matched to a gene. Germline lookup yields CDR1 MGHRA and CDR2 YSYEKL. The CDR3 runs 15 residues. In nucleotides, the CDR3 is TGCGCCAGCAGCCAACTAGCGGGAGGGCCAGATACGCAGTATTTT. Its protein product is CASSQLAGGPDTQYF.

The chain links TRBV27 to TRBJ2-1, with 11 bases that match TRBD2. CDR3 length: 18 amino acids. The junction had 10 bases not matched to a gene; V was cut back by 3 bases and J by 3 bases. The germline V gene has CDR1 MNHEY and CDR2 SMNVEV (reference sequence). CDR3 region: CASSLGDTGTSGYNEQFF. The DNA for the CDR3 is TGTGCCAGCAGTTTGGGGGACACCGGGACTAGCGGCTACAATGAGCAGTTCTTC.

The DNA of the CDR3 is TGTGCCACCAGCACCCCGACAGGAAGGAACACTGAAGCTTTCTTT. This sequence encodes CATSTPTGRNTEAFF. The chain is built from TRBV15 and TRBJ1-1; D may be TRBD1 (6 bases). Germline loops: CDR1 LNHNV, CDR2 YYDKDF (reference sequence). The CDR3 totals 15 residues. The germline V and J ends were trimmed by 4 bases and 1 base, with 13 bases remaining between them.

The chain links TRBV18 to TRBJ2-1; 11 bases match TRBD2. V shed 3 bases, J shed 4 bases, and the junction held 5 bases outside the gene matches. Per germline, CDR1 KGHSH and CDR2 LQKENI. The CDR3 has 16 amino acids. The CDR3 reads CASSPLAGGRYNEQFF. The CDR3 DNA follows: TGTGCCAGCTCACCCTTAGCGGGAGGGCGATACAATGAGCAGTTCTTC.

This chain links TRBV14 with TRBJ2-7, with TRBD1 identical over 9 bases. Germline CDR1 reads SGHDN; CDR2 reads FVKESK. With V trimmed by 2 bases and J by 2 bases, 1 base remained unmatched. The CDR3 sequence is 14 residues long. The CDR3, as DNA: TGTGCCAGCAGCCAAAGGACAGGGGCCTACGAGCAGTACTTC. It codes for CASSQRTGAYEQYF.